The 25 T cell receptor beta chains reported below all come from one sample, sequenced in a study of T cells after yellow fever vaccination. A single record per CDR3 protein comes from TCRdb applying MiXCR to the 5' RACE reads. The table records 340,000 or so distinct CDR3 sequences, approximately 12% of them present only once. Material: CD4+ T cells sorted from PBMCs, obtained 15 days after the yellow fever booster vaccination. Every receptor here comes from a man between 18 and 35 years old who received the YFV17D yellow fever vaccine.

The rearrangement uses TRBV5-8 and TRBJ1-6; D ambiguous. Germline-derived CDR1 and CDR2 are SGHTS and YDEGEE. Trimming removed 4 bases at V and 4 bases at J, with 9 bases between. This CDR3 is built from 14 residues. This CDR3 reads CASSVGRYNSPLHF. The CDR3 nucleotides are TGTGCCAGCAGCGTGGGAAGATATAATTCACCCCTCCACTTT.

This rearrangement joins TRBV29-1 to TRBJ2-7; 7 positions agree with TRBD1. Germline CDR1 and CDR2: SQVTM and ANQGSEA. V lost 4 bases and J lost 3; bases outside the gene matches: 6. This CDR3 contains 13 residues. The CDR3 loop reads CSVVGAGGYEQYF. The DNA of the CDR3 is TGCAGCGTTGTTGGGGCAGGGGGCTACGAGCAGTACTTC.

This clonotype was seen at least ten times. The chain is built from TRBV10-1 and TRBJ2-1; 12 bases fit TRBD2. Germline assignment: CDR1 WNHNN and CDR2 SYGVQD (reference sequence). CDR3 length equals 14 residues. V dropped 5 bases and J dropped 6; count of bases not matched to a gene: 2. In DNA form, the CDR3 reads TGCGCCAGCAGTAAGACTAGCGGGGGCAATGAGCAGTTCTTC. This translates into CASSKTSGGNEQFF.

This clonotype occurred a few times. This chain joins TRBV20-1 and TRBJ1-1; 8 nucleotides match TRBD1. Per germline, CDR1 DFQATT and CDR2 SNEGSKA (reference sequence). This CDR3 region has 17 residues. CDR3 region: CRVGRTGTGGGNTEAFF. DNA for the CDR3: TGCAGGGTGGGGAGAACCGGGACAGGTGGGGGGAACACTGAAGCTTTCTTT.

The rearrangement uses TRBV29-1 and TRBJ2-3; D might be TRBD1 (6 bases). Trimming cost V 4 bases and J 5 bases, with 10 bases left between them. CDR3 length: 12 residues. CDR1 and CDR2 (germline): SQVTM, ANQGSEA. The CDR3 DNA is TGCAGCGTTGGAGGGGGTTTAGATACGCAGTATTTT. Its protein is CSVGGGLDTQYF.

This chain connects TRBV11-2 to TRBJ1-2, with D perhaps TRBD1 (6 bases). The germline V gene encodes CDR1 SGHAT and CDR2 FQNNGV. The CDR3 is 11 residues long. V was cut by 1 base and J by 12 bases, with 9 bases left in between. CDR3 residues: CASSLGGGNTF. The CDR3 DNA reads TGTGCCAGCAGCTTAGGAGGGGGAAACACCTTC.

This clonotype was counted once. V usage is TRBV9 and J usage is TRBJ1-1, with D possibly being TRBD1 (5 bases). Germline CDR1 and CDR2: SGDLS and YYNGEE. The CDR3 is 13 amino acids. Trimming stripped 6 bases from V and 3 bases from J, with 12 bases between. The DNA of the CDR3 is TGTGCCAGCACCCGGGACGTGGACACTGAAGCTTTCTTT. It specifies CASTRDVDTEAFF.

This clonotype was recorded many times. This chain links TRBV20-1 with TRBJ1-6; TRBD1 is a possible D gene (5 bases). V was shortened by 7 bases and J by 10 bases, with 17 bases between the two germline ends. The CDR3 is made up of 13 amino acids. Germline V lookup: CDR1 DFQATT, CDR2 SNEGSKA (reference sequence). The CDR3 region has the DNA TGCAGTGTCAACCCAGGGAACGTCTCACCCCTCCACTTT. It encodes CSVNPGNVSPLHF.

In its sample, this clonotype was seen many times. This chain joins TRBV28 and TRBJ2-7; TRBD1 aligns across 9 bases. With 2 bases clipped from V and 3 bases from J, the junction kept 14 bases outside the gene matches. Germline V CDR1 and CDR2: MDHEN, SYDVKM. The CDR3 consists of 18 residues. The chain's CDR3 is CASSLERTGDLLDYEQYV. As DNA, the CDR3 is TGTGCCAGCAGTTTAGAAAGGACAGGGGACCTGCTGGACTACGAGCAGTACGTC.

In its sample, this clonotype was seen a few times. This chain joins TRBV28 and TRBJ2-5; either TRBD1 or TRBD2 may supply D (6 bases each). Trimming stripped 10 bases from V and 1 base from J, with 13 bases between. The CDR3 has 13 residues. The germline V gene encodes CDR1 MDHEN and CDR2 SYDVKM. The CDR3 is CAIGGLLQETQYF. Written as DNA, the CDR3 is TGTGCCATAGGGGGGCTCCTCCAAGAGACCCAGTACTTC.

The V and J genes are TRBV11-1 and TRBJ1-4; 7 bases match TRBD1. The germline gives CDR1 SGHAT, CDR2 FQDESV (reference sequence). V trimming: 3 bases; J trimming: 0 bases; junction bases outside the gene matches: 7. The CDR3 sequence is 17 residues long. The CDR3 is CASSFSTGIATNEKLFF. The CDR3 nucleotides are TGTGCCAGCAGCTTCTCGACAGGGATCGCAACTAATGAAAAACTGTTTTTT.

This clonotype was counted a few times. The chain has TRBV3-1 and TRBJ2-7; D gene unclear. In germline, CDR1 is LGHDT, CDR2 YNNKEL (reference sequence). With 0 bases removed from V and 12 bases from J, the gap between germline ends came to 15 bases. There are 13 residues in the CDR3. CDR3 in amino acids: CASSQDRKRSRYF. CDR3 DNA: TGTGCCAGCAGCCAAGATCGGAAAAGATCTAGGTACTTC.

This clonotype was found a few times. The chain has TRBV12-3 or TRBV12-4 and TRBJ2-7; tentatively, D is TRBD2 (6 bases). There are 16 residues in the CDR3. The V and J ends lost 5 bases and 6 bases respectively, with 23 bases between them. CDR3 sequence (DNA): TGTGCCAGCAGTCGGACGGGAGACCCCCTCACGAGCGAGCAGTACTTC. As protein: CASSRTGDPLTSEQYF.

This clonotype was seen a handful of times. The CDR3 sequence: CASSPTPHGGNEKLFF. The CDR3 DNA is TGTGCCAGCTCACCAACACCCCACGGGGGTAATGAAAAACTGTTTTTT. This chain links TRBV18 with TRBJ1-4; possibly TRBD1 for D (5 bases). The CDR3 spans 16 residues. The germline gives CDR1 KGHSH, CDR2 LQKENI. V lost 2 bases to trimming and J lost 4 bases, with 14 bases between them.

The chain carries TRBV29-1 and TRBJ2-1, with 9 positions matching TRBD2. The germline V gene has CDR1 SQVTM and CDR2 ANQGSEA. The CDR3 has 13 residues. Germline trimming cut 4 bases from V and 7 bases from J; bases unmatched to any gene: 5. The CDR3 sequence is CSVAASGTNEQFF. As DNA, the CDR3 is TGCAGCGTTGCGGCTAGCGGGACGAATGAGCAGTTCTTC.

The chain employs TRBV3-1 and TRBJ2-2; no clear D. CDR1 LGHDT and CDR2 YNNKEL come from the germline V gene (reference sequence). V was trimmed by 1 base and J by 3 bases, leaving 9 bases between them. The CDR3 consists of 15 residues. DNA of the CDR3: TGTGCCAGCAGCCAAGGAGTGGGGTACACCGGGGAGCTGTTTTTT. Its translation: CASSQGVGYTGELFF.

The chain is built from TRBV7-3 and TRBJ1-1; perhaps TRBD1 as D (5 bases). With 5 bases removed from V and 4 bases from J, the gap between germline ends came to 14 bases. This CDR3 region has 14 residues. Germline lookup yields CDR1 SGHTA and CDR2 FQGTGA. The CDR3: CASSTGGGGTEAFF. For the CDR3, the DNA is TGTGCCAGCAGCACCGGGGGGGGTGGCACTGAAGCTTTCTTT.

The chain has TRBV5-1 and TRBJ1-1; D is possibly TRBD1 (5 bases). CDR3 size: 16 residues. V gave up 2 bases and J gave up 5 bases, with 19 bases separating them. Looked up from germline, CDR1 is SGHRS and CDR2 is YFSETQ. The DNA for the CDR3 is TGCGCCAGCAGCTTTGCAGGTTCGGGACGCGGGACTGAAGCTTTCTTT. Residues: CASSFAGSGRGTEAFF.

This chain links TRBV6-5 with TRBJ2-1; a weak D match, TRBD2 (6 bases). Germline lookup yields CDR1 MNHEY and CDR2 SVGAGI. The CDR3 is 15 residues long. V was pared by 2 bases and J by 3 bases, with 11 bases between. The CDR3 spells CASSYQGLNYNEQFF. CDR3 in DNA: TGTGCCAGCAGTTACCAGGGACTTAACTACAATGAGCAGTTCTTC.

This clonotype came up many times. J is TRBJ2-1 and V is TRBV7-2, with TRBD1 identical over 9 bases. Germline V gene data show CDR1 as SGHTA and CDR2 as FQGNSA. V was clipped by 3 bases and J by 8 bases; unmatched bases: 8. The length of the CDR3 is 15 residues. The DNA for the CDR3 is TGTGCCAGCAGCTTGGGGGACAGGGATTTCGATGAGCAGTTCTTC. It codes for CASSLGDRDFDEQFF.

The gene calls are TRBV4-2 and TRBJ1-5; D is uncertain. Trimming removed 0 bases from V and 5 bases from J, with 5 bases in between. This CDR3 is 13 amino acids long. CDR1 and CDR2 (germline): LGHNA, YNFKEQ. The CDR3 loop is CASSQEEYQPQHF. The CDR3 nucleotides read TGTGCCAGCAGCCAAGAAGAATATCAGCCCCAGCATTTT.

The CDR3 sequence is CASSKTSGGPLGGELFF. The DNA for the CDR3 is TGTGCCAGCAGTAAGACTAGCGGGGGGCCGCTCGGCGGGGAGCTGTTTTTT. The chain recombines TRBV6-2 or TRBV6-3 with TRBJ2-2; 13 bases map to TRBD2. J gave up 7 bases and V 5 bases, and 10 bases lay outside the gene matches. The CDR3 spans 17 residues. Germline CDR1 and CDR2: MNHEY and SVGEGT.

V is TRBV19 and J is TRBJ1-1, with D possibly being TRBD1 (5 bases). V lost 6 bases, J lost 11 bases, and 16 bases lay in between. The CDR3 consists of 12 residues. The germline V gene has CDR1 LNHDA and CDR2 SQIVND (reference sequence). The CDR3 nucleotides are TGTGCCAGTAGCTCCACCGGGTCAGGGGCTTTCTTT. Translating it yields CASSSTGSGAFF. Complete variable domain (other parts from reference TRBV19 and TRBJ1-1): DGGITQSPKYLFRKEGQNVTLSCEQNLNHDAMYWYRQDPGQGLRLIYYSQIVNDFQKGDIAEGYSVSREKKESFPLTVTSAQKNPTAFYLCASSSTGSGAFFGQGTRLTVV.

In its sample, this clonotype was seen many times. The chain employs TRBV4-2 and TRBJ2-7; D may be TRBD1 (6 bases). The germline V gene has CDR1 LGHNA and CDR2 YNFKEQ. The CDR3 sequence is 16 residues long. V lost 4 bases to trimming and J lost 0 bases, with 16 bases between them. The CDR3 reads CASSRLDSPSSYEQYF. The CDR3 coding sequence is TGTGCCAGCAGCCGCCTGGACAGCCCTAGCTCCTACGAGCAGTACTTC.

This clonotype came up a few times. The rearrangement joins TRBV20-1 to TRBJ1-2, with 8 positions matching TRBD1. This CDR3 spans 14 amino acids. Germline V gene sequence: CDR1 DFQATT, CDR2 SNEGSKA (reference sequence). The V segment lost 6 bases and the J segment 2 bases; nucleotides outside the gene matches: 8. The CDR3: CSAQKDRANYGYTF. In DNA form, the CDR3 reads TGCAGTGCCCAAAAGGACAGGGCGAACTATGGCTACACCTTC.